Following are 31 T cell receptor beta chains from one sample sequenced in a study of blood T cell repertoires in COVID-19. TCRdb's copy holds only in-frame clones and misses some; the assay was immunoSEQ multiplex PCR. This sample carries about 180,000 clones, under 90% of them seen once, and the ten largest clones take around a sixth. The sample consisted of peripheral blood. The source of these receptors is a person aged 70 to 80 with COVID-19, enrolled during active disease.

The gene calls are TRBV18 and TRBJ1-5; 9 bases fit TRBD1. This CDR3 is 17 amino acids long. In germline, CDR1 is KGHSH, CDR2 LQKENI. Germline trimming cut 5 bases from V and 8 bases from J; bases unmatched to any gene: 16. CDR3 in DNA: TGTGCCAGCTCATCGGGACAGGGACTGGGGGCGAATGAGCCCCAGCATTTT. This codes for CASSSGQGLGANEPQHF.

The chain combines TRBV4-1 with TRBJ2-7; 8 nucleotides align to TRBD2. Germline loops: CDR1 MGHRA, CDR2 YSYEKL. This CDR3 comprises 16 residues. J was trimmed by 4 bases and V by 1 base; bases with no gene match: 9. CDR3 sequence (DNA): TGCGCCAGCAGCCAAGGTGCGAGCGGGGGTGCATACGAGCAGTACTTC. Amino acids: CASSQGASGGAYEQYF.

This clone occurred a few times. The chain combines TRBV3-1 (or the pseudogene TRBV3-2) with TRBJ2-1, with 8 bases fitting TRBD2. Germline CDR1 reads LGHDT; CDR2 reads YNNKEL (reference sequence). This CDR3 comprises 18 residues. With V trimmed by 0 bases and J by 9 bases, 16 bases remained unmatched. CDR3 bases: TGTGCCAGCAGCCAAGATCGAGCCGCTGGGACTAGGGGCCGTGAGCAGTTCTTC. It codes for CASSQDRAAGTRGREQFF.

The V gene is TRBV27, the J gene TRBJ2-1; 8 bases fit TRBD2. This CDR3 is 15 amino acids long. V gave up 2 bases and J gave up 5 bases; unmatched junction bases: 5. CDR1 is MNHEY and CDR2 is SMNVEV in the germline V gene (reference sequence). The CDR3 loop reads CASSLLAGWNNEQFF. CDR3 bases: TGTGCCAGCAGTTTACTAGCGGGTTGGAACAATGAGCAGTTCTTC.

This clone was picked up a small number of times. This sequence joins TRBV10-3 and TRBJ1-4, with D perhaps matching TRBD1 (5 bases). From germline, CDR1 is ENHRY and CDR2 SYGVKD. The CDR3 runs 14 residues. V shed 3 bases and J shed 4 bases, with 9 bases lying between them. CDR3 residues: CAISDGGGNEKLFF. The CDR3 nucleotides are TGTGCCATCAGTGACGGGGGGGGTAATGAAAAACTGTTTTTT.

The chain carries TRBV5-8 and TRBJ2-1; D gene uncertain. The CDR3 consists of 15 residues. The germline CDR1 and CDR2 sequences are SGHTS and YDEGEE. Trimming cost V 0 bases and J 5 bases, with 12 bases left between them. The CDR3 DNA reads TGTGCCAGCAGCTTGGGCGTCACGCAGGACAATGAGCAGTTCTTC. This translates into CASSLGVTQDNEQFF.

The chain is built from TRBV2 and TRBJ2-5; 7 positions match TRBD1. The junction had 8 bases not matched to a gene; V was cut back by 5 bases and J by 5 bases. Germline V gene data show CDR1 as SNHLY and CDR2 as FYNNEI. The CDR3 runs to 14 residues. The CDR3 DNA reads TGTGCCAGCAGTACTGACAGGGCGTGGGAGACCCAGTACTTC. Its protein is CASSTDRAWETQYF.

The CDR3 coding sequence is TGTGCCAGCACCCCCGTGACAGGCGGAAACACCATATATTTT. Translated, it gives CASTPVTGGNTIYF. The gene calls are TRBV6-5 and TRBJ1-3; a weak D match, TRBD1 (6 bases). From germline, CDR1 is MNHEY and CDR2 SVGAGI. V lost 7 bases and J lost 4, with 14 bases in between. CDR3 length equals 14 residues.

The DNA of the CDR3 is TGTGCCAGCAGTTTGGGCACGATGAACACTGAAGCTTTCTTT. Amino acid sequence: CASSLGTMNTEAFF. This chain joins TRBV28 and TRBJ1-1; D gene uncertain. V lost 3 bases to trimming and J lost 0 bases, with 8 bases between them. The CDR3 has 14 amino acids. CDR1 is MDHEN, CDR2 SYDVKM, per germline. The variable domain in full, with the rest retrieved from reference TRBV28 and TRBJ1-1, is DVKVTQSSRYLVKRTGEKVFLECVQDMDHENMFWYRQDPGLGLRLIYFSYDVKMKEKGDIPEGYSVSREKKERFSLILESASTNQTSMYLCASSLGTMNTEAFFGQGTRLTVV.

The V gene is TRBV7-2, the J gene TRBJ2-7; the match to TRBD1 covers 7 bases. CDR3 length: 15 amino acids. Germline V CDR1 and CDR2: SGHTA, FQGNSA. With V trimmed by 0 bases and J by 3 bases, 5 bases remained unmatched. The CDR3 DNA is TGTGCCAGCAGCTTAGCTTCGGGGACAGACTACGAGCAGTACTTC. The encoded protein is CASSLASGTDYEQYF. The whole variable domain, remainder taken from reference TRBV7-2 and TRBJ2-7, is GAGVSQSPSNKVTEKGKDVELRCDPISGHTALYWYRQSLGQGLEFLIYFQGNSAPDKSGLPSDRFSAERTGGSVSTLTIQRTQQEDSAVYLCASSLASGTDYEQYFGPGTRLTVT.

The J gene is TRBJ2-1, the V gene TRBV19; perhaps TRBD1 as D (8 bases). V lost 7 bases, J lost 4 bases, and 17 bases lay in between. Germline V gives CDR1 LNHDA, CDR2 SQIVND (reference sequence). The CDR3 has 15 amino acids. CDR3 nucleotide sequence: TGTGCCAGTAAACTCACAGGGGGGGGTTACAATGAGCAGTTCTTC. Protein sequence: CASKLTGGGYNEQFF.

Here the CDR3 reads CASSRTLAGLNEQFF. The DNA for the CDR3 is TGTGCCAGCTCGAGAACTTTAGCGGGTCTCAATGAGCAGTTCTTC. The chain couples TRBV28 to TRBJ2-1; 7 bases are shared with TRBD2. Germline trimming cut 8 bases from V and 6 bases from J; bases unmatched to any gene: 13. The germline V gene encodes CDR1 MDHEN and CDR2 SYDVKM. The CDR3 is 15 amino acids.

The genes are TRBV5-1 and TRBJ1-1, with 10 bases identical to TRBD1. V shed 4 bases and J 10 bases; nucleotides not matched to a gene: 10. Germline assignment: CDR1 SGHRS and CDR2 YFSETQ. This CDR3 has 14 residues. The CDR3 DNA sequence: TGCGCCAGCAGCGCGCTTCCGGGACAGGGGAGAGCTTTCTTT. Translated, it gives CASSALPGQGRAFF.

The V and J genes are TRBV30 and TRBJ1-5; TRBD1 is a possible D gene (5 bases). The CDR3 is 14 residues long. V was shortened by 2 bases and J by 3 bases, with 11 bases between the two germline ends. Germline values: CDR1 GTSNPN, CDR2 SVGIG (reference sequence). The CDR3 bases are TGTGCCTGGAGTTTAGACAGTGCCAATCAGCCCCAGCATTTT. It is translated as CAWSLDSANQPQHF.

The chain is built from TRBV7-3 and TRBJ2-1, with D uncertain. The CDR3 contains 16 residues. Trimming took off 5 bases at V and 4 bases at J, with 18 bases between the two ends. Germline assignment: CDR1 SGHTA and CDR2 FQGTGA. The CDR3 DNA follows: TGTGCCAGCAGCCCTTTCGCGGAAAGGTTTTACAATGAGCAGTTCTTC. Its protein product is CASSPFAERFYNEQFF.

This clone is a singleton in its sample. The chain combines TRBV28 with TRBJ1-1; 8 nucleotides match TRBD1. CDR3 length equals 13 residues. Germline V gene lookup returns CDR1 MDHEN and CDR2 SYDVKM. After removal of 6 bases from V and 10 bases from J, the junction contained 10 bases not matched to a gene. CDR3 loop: CASRGGQGARAFF. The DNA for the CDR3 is TGTGCCAGCAGGGGGGGGCAGGGGGCGCGAGCTTTCTTT.

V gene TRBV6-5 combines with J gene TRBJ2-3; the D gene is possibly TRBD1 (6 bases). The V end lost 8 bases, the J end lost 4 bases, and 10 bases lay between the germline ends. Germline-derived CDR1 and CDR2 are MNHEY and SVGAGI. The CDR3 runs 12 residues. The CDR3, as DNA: TGTGCCAGCCGAGACAGGCCAGATACGCAGTATTTT. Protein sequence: CASRDRPDTQYF.

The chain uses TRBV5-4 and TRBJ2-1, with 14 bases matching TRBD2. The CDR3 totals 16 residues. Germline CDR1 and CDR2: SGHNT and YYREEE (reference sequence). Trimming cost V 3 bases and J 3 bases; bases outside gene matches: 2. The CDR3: CASSSGTSGSYNEQFF. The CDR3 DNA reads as TGTGCCAGCAGCTCCGGGACTAGCGGGAGCTACAATGAGCAGTTCTTC.

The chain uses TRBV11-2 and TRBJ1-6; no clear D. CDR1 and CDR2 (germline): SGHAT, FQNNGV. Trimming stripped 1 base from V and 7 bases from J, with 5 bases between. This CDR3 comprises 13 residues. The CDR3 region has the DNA TGTGCCAGCAGCTTAGGTAGAAATTCACCCCTCCACTTT. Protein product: CASSLGRNSPLHF.

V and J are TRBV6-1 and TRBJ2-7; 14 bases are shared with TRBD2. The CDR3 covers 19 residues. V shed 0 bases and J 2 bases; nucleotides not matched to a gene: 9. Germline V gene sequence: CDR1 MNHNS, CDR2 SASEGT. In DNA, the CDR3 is TGTGCCAGCAGTGAAGCGCGGACTAGCGGGGGGCACCCTCCCTACGAGCAGTACTTC. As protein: CASSEARTSGGHPPYEQYF.

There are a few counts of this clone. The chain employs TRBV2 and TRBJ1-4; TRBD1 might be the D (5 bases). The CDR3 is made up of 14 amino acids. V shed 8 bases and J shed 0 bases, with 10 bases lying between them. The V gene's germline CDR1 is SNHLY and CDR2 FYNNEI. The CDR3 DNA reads TGTGCCAGCCGGGACTCCACAACTAATGAAAAACTGTTTTTT. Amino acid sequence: CASRDSTTNEKLFF.

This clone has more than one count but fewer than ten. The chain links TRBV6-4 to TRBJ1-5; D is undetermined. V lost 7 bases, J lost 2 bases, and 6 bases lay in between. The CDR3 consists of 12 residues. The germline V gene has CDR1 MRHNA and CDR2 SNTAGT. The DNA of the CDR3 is TGTGCCAGCACAGGCGGCAATCAGCCCCAGCATTTT. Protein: CASTGGNQPQHF.

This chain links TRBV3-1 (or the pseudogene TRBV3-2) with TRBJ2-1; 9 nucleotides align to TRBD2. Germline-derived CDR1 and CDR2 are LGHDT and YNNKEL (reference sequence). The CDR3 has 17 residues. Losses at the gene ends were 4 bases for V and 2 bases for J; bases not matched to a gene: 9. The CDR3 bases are TGTGCCAGCAGCCTCTCCCTTGCGGGGGGGCCCTACAATGAGCAGTTCTTC. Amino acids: CASSLSLAGGPYNEQFF.

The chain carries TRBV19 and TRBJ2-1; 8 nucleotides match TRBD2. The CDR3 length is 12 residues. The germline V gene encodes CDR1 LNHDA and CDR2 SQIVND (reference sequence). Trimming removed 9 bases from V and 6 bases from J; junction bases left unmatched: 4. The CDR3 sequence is CASGRASNEQFF. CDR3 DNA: TGTGCCAGCGGGAGGGCCTCCAATGAGCAGTTCTTC.

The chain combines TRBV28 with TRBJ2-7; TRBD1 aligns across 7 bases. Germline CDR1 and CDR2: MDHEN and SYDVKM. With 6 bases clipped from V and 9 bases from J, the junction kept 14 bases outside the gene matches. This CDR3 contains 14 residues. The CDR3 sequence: CASRQTGLDPRQYF. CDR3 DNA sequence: TGTGCCAGCAGACAGACAGGGCTCGATCCCCGGCAGTACTTC. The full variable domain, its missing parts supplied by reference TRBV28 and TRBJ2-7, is DVKVTQSSRYLVKRTGEKVFLECVQDMDHENMFWYRQDPGLGLRLIYFSYDVKMKEKGDIPEGYSVSREKKERFSLILESASTNQTSMYLCASRQTGLDPRQYFGPGTRLTVT.

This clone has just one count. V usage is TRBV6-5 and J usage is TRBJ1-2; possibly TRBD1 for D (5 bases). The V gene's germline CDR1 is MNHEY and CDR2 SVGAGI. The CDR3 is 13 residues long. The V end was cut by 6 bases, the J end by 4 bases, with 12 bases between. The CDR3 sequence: CASSRGGGYGYTF. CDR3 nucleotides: TGTGCCAGCAGCCGGGGGGGAGGCTATGGCTACACCTTC.

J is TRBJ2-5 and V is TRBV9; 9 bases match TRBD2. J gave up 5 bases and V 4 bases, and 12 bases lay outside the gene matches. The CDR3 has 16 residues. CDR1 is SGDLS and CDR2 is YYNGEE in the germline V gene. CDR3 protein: CASSPAGGRAWETQYF. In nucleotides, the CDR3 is TGTGCCAGCAGCCCGGCGGGCGGGAGGGCCTGGGAGACCCAGTACTTC.

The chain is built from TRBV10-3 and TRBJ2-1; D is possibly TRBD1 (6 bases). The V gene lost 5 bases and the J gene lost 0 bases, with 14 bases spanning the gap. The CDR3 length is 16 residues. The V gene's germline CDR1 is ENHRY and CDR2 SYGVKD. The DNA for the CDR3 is TGTGCCATCAGTAACCGGGACACAAGCTCCTACAATGAGCAGTTCTTC. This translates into CAISNRDTSSYNEQFF.

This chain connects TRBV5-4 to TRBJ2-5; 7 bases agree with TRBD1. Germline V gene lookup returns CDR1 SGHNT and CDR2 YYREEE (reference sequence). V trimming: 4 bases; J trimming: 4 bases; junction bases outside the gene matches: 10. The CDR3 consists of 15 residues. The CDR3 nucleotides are TGTGCCAGCAGCAGCATCGGGGACAGTCTAGAGACCCAGTACTTC. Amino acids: CASSSIGDSLETQYF.

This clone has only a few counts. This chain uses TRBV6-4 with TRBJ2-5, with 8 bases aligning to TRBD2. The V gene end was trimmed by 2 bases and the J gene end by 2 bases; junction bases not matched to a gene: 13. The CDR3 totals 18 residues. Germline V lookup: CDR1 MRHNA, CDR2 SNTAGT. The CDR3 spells CASSDHFGRVLVQETQYF. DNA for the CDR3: TGTGCCAGCAGTGACCACTTCGGGAGGGTCTTAGTTCAAGAGACCCAGTACTTC.

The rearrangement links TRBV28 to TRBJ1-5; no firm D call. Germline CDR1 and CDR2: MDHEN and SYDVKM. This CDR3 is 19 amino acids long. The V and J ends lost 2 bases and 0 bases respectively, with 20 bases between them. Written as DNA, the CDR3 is TGTGCCAGCAGTTTAAGTACGATGGAGAATCGGTATAGCAATCAGCCCCAGCATTTT. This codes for CASSLSTMENRYSNQPQHF.